The 13 T cell receptor beta chains reported below all come from one sample, sequenced in a study of cytomegalovirus exposure and HLA in healthy donors. The PCR ran on 60 Vbeta and 13 Jbeta primers. Repertoires were generated with immunoSEQ multiplex PCR, while TCRdb's copy carries only in-frame clones and drops some. This repertoire shows over 150,000 clones, roughly 80% found once; its top ten account for around 7.7%. Source material: PBMCs. The receptors here all came from a woman in her 30s in good health and CMV-seropositive.

The V gene is TRBV5-5, the J gene TRBJ2-7, with a possible D match to TRBD1 (5 bases). Germline V gene lookup returns CDR1 SGHKS and CDR2 YYEKEE (reference sequence). The CDR3 contains 16 residues. V was pared by 3 bases and J by 6 bases, with 22 bases between. DNA for the CDR3: TGTGCCAGCAGCTCCTTGCCCCAGGGTCTATTTAGCGAGCAGTACTTC. Its translation: CASSSLPQGLFSEQYF.

The chain is built from TRBV28 and TRBJ1-2, with TRBD1 matching over 7 bases. The CDR3 runs 14 residues. Trimming at V came to 5 bases and at J to 4 bases, leaving 7 bases not matched to a gene. The germline gives CDR1 MDHEN, CDR2 SYDVKM. CDR3 region: CASSPTGTIYGYTF. The DNA for the CDR3 is TGTGCCAGCAGTCCGACAGGGACGATCTATGGCTACACCTTC.

The genes are TRBV7-2 and TRBJ2-5, with 8 bases identical to TRBD2. With 5 bases clipped from V and 4 bases from J, the junction kept 9 bases outside the gene matches. From germline, CDR1 is SGHTA and CDR2 FQGNSA. The length of the CDR3 is 15 residues. The CDR3 protein is CASSPRTSRAETQYF. CDR3 nucleotide sequence: TGTGCCAGCAGCCCTAGGACTAGCCGAGCAGAGACCCAGTACTTC.

V gene TRBV13 combines with J gene TRBJ2-5, with 13 bases that match TRBD2. V was pared by 5 bases and J by 5 bases, with 14 bases of the junction left unmatched. Germline loops: CDR1 PRHDT, CDR2 FYEKMQ (reference sequence). The length of the CDR3 is 18 residues. The CDR3 loop reads CASSDQSGTSGVGETQYF. DNA for the CDR3: TGTGCCAGCAGCGACCAATCCGGGACTAGCGGGGTGGGGGAGACCCAGTACTTC.

V and J are TRBV4-3 and TRBJ1-3; no reliable D call. Trimming pared 0 bases from V and 4 bases from J, leaving 19 bases between. CDR1 is LGHNA and CDR2 is YSLEER in the germline V gene. CDR3 length: 18 amino acids. DNA of the CDR3: TGCGCCAGCAGCCAAGATCGTAGCGAGTCTACTCTGGGAAACACCATATATTTT. This encodes CASSQDRSESTLGNTIYF.

The chain combines TRBV4-1 with TRBJ1-5, with D perhaps TRBD1 (5 bases). V shed 3 bases and J shed 4 bases, with 16 bases lying between them. Germline CDR1 MGHRA, CDR2 YSYEKL. This CDR3 has 16 residues. CDR3 bases: TGCGCCAGCAGCCAGGGACCACCACTAGCGAATCAGCCCCAGCATTTT. Its protein is CASSQGPPLANQPQHF.

This clone was observed a handful of times. The chain links TRBV5-1 to TRBJ2-7; D might be TRBD1 (5 bases). V was pared by 1 base and J by 0 bases, with 8 bases between. This CDR3 region has 14 residues. The germline CDR1 and CDR2 sequences are SGHRS and YFSETQ. The CDR3: CASSLTGYSYEQYF. As DNA, the CDR3 is TGCGCCAGCAGCTTGACAGGCTACTCCTACGAGCAGTACTTC.

The CDR3 reads CASSRIGGSGELFF. The CDR3 DNA is TGTGCCAGCAGCAGAATAGGAGGGTCCGGGGAGCTGTTTTTT. V gene TRBV9 combines with J gene TRBJ2-2; D is perhaps TRBD2 (6 bases). The CDR3 extends over 14 amino acids. Between the trimmed V and J ends, which lost 4 bases and 6 bases, there was a span of 13 bases. Germline V gene data show CDR1 as SGDLS and CDR2 as YYNGEE.

V and J are TRBV9 and TRBJ1-5, with D maybe TRBD1 (6 bases). V lost 0 bases and J 0 bases, leaving 7 bases between the germline ends. The CDR3 extends over 15 amino acids. Germline assignment: CDR1 SGDLS and CDR2 YYNGEE. CDR3 in DNA: TGTGCCAGCAGCGTAGAGGGGGTTAGCAATCAGCCCCAGCATTTT. Translating it yields CASSVEGVSNQPQHF.

This clone was counted only a few times. The gene calls are TRBV5-1 and TRBJ1-5, with no clear D. Germline CDR1 and CDR2: SGHRS and YFSETQ. The CDR3 length is 16 residues. Deletions cut 4 bases from V and 0 bases from J, with 14 bases between. The CDR3 DNA reads as TGCGCCAGCAGCCCCCTCCCTAGAGGTAGCAATCAGCCCCAGCATTTT. This codes for CASSPLPRGSNQPQHF.

The CDR3 loop reads CASSESLSGGYTF. The CDR3 coding sequence is TGTGCCAGCAGTGAATCCTTAAGCGGTGGCTACACCTTC. The V call is TRBV2, the J call TRBJ1-2; no definite D call. Trimming left V 2 bases short and J 7 bases short, with 11 bases between. Germline V CDR1 and CDR2: SNHLY, FYNNEI. This CDR3 is built from 13 residues.

In its sample, this clone was seen once. The rearrangement joins TRBV18 to TRBJ2-5; D possibly corresponds to TRBD2 (6 bases). The V and J ends lost 3 bases and 5 bases respectively, with 13 bases between them. The CDR3 extends over 14 amino acids. Germline V CDR1 and CDR2: KGHSH, LQKENI. CDR3 nucleotide sequence: TGTGCCAGCTCACCTAGGCGGGGTCTGGAGACCCAGTACTTC. Encoded protein: CASSPRRGLETQYF.

Turning to this clone: The sample has other DNA sequences that encode this CDR3 too. The chain couples TRBV6-5 to TRBJ1-2; no definite D call. Between the trimmed V and J ends, which lost 0 bases and 8 bases, there was a span of 10 bases. CDR3 length equals 13 residues. The V gene's germline CDR1 is MNHEY and CDR2 SVGAGI. CDR3 loop: CASSYSGRPGYTF. The CDR3, as DNA: TGTGCCAGCAGTTACTCAGGCAGGCCCGGCTACACCTTC.